This T cell receptor (beta chain) was sequenced during a study of CD8 T cells in Susac syndrome. A quantity of about 0.5 to 1 ug RNA underwent reverse transcription using random hexamers. Amplification of TCR beta CDR3 spanned 54 Vbeta and 13 Jbeta via immunoSEQ multiplex PCR. A single record per CDR3 protein comes from TCRdb applying MiXCR to the immunoSEQ multiplex PCR reads. This sample has around 80,000 distinct CDR3 sequences; about 91% occur once, and the top ten carry about 0.47%. Study-wide findings and caveats: The authors acknowledged that the study's TCR sequencing and HLA analysis involved relatively few individuals.

Comments on this clonotype: The target antigen is unknown.

The sample comprised CD8+ T cells from PBMCs. The receptor was derived from a human donor with multiple sclerosis.

The CDR3 here is CASSESPYEQYF. CDR3 in DNA: TGCGCCAGCAGTGAGTCCCCCTACGAGCAGTACTTC. This chain joins TRBV5-1 and TRBJ2-7; the D is unclear. V gave up 5 bases and J gave up 2 bases, with 8 bases separating them. The CDR3 covers 12 residues. Germline-derived CDR1 and CDR2 are SGHRS and YFSETQ.